The rows below give T cell receptor beta chains drawn from one sample of a study of shared clonotypes between healthy human individuals. Here immunoSEQ multiplex PCR was the method, and the copy in TCRdb shows in-frame clones only, minus some. The profile covers roughly 500,000 clones, with around 79% appearing a single time and roughly 13% taken by the ten largest. Input material: PBMCs. Source of these receptors: a woman between 40 and 50 years old in good health. Some clones in this sample may be carry-over from other donors' samples. CDR3s include the opening cysteine and the closing phenylalanine or tryptophan. D genes are given only for firm matches. Not all rows give a size; the values are once, few, many and, for expanded clones, a class.

J	V	size	D	DNA	CDR3
TRBJ2-5	TRBV7-9	-	-	TGTGCCAGCAGTATGGCAGCCCAAGAGACCCAGTACTTC	CASSMAAQETQYF
TRBJ2-6	TRBV5-6	-	TRBD1	TGTGCCAGCAGCGACCTCGGACAGGAAAACTCTGGGGCCAACGTCCTGACTTTC	CASSDLGQENSGANVLTF
TRBJ2-3	TRBV28	once	-	TGTGCCAGCAGTTTATCCCAGTTGGATACGCAGTATTTT	CASSLSQLDTQYF
TRBJ2-1	TRBV9	-	TRBD2	TGTGCCAGCAGCGTAGCCGGGACTAGCTTGGGTGAGCAGTTCTTC	CASSVAGTSLGEQFF
TRBJ1-6	TRBV6-1	-	-	TGTGCCAGCAGTGCAGGTTATAGTAATTCACCCCTCCACTTT	CASSAGYSNSPLHF
TRBJ2-7	TRBV15	-	-	TGTGCCACCAGCCCCTGGCAGGGCCACGAGCAGTACTTC	CATSPWQGHEQYF
TRBJ2-1	TRBV30	-	TRBD2	TGTGCCTGGAGTGGACTAGCGGTCCTAGAGGATGAGCAGTTCTTC	CAWSGLAVLEDEQFF
TRBJ2-3	TRBV9	-	TRBD2	TGTGCCAGCAGCTCGGAGGGAGGGTATGGCACAGATACGCAGTATTTT	CASSSEGGYGTDTQYF
TRBJ2-7	TRBV28	-	TRBD2	TGTGCCAGCAGTTTAACTCCCGGGGGTTTTGGGGAGGGGCAGTACTTC	CASSLTPGGFGEGQYF
TRBJ2-7	TRBV9	few	TRBD2	TGTGCCAGCAGCGCGGGGGCTAGCGGGTTCCACGAGCAGTACTTC	CASSAGASGFHEQYF
TRBJ2-4	TRBV28	-	-	TGTGCCAGCAGTTTAACATCGGCCAAAAACATTCAGTACTTC	CASSLTSAKNIQYF
TRBJ2-7	TRBV5-1	-	-	TGCGCCAGCAGCTCGGGAGTCCTTCCCTACGAGCAGTACTTC	CASSSGVLPYEQYF
TRBJ2-1	TRBV10-2	-	-	TGCGCCAGCAGTCCCCCGGGGAGCTATGAGCAGTTCTTC	CASSPPGSYEQFF
TRBJ2-3	TRBV29-1	-	-	TGCAGCATCACCCTGCAGAGTACAGATACGCAGTATTTT	CSITLQSTDTQYF
TRBJ2-5	TRBV28	few	-	TGTGCCAGCAGTTTCCGTAAGAGGCGAGGAGAGACCCAGTACTTC	CASSFRKRRGETQYF
TRBJ1-4	TRBV19	-	-	TGTGCCAGTAGTTTGGCAGCAACTAATGAAAAACTGTTTTTT	CASSLAATNEKLFF
TRBJ2-2	TRBV6-4	few	TRBD2	TGTGCCAGCAGTGACTCTTGGGGAGGGACCGGGGAGCTGTTTTTT	CASSDSWGGTGELFF
TRBJ2-2	TRBV11-2	-	-	TGTGCCAGCAGCTTACAATCGAACACCGGGGAGCTGTTTTTT	CASSLQSNTGELFF
TRBJ1-2	TRBV6-4	many	-	TGTGCCAGCAGTGACTCAGCAGGGGTTTATGGCTACACCTTC	CASSDSAGVYGYTF
TRBJ2-7	TRBV4-1	-	TRBD1	TGCGCCAGCAGCCGAGAAGGGACAGTTAGCTCCTACGAGCAGTACTTC	CASSREGTVSSYEQYF
TRBJ1-2	TRBV7-9	-	-	TGTGCCAGTCCAACCCGTGATAACTATGGCTACACCTTC	CASPTRDNYGYTF
TRBJ1-4	TRBV15	-	-	TGTGCCACCAGCAGAGGAGGGGAGAGTGAAAAACTGTTTTTT	CATSRGGESEKLFF
TRBJ1-4	TRBV6-5	-	-	TGTGCCAGCAGTTCACCCCGGGGCCGCGGAAATGAAAAACTGTTTTTT	CASSSPRGRGNEKLFF
TRBJ2-1	TRBV5-1	-	TRBD1	TGCGCCAGCAGCGTCACCGGGACAGGGAATAATGAGCAGTTCTTC	CASSVTGTGNNEQFF
TRBJ1-3	TRBV28	many	-	TGTGCCAGCTGTGACACCTCTGGAAACACCATATATTTT	CASCDTSGNTIYF
TRBJ2-1	TRBV29-1	-	-	TGCAGCGTTGAAGACAGGTGGGAGCAGTTCTTC	CSVEDRWEQFF
TRBJ2-3	TRBV5-1	-	-	TGCGCCACCCCGTACCCAGATACGCAGTATTTT	CATPYPDTQYF
TRBJ2-1	TRBV9	-	TRBD2	TGTGCCAGCAGCGCCGCGGGAGGGCAGTACAATGAGCAGTTCTTC	CASSAAGGQYNEQFF
TRBJ1-2	TRBV5-4	-	TRBD1	TGTGCCAGCAGCGGAAGGACAGGCGGCTATGGCTACACCTTC	CASSGRTGGYGYTF
TRBJ2-5	TRBV11-2	-	TRBD1	TGTGCCAGCAGATACACAGGGGAGGAGACCCAGTACTTC	CASRYTGEETQYF
TRBJ1-5	TRBV30	-	TRBD1	TGTGCCTGGAGCTCGGGGAGGGGGCTTGGTCAGCCCCAGCATTTT	CAWSSGRGLGQPQHF
TRBJ2-1	TRBV28	-	TRBD2	TGTGCCAGCAGTTTGAGTAGCGGGAGAATCTATGAGCAGTTCTTC	CASSLSSGRIYEQFF
TRBJ2-1	TRBV6-6	-	-	TGTGCCAGCAGTCCCTTGGGTCCGTACAATGAGCAGTTCTTC	CASSPLGPYNEQFF